The rows below give T cell receptor beta chains drawn from one sample of a study of T cell responses to AZD1222 COVID-19 vaccine. Assay: immunoSEQ multiplex PCR; the TCRdb copy retains only in-frame clones and omits some. The sample includes about 130,000 clones, roughly 93% of them seen just once. The sequencing used peripheral blood, collected on day 0 of AZD1222 vaccination. These TCRs come from an adult in good health. Each CDR3 is given with its conserved first and last residue. The order of the fields is J gene, D gene, V gene, clone size, CDR3 DNA, CDR3 protein. A D gene is named only where the DNA matches it firmly. For some rows the clone size is stated as once, few or many, or as a class when expanded; others skip it.

J: TRBJ2-7
D: TRBD1
V: TRBV6-5
size: .
DNA: TGTGCCAGCAGTTTGGGGCCGCAGGGGGCCTCCGAGCAGTACTTC
CDR3: CASSLGPQGASEQYF

J: TRBJ2-2
D: .
V: TRBV28
size: .
DNA: TGTGCCAGCAGTTCATCCTCCACCGGGGAGCTGTTTTTT
CDR3: CASSSSSTGELFF

J: TRBJ2-1
D: .
V: TRBV12-3/TRBV12-4
size: .
DNA: TGTGCCAGCAGTTTAGCAGAGAATGAGCAGTTCTTC
CDR3: CASSLAENEQFF

J: TRBJ1-2
D: .
V: TRBV11-2
size: .
DNA: TGTGCCAGCAGCTTCGCCAGTAGGGATAATGGCTACACCTTC
CDR3: CASSFASRDNGYTF

J: TRBJ1-4
D: .
V: TRBV28
size: .
DNA: TGTGCCAGCAGCCCCCCCCGGGCCGGCCTTCTGGCAACTAATGAAAAACTGTTTTTT
CDR3: CASSPPRAGLLATNEKLFF

J: TRBJ1-1
D: .
V: TRBV4-2
size: .
DNA: TGTGCCAGCAGCCAAGATTTGGAGAACACTGAAGCTTTCTTT
CDR3: CASSQDLENTEAFF

J: TRBJ2-5
D: .
V: TRBV7-9
size: .
DNA: TGTGCCAGCAGCTTAGGTTCGGGTGGAAGGTCAGAGACCCAGTACTTC
CDR3: CASSLGSGGRSETQYF

J: TRBJ1-1
D: .
V: TRBV7-2
size: .
DNA: TGTGCCAGCAGCTTAGGGGGGTCGAACACTGAAGCTTTCTTT
CDR3: CASSLGGSNTEAFF

J: TRBJ1-2
D: .
V: TRBV5-1
size: .
DNA: TGCGCCAGCAGCTTCGACTCCATGGTGGGAGGCTACACCTTC
CDR3: CASSFDSMVGGYTF

J: TRBJ2-7
D: .
V: TRBV19
size: .
DNA: TGTGCCAGTAGTTCCAGGATCCACTACGAGCAGTACTTC
CDR3: CASSSRIHYEQYF

J: TRBJ1-6
D: .
V: TRBV6-1
size: .
DNA: TGTGCCAGCAGTGAAGTGAAGGAAGATAATTCACCCCTCCACTTT
CDR3: CASSEVKEDNSPLHF

J: TRBJ1-1
D: .
V: TRBV7-8
size: once
DNA: TGTGCCAGCAGCCCCCAGTTAGGCAGCCTAAACACTGAAGCTTTCTTT
CDR3: CASSPQLGSLNTEAFF

J: TRBJ1-1
D: .
V: TRBV28
size: few
DNA: TGTGCCAGCAGTTACACAGCAACCCCGGAGGGATGGACTGAAGCTTTCTTT
CDR3: CASSYTATPEGWTEAFF